This is a list of T cell receptor beta chains from one sample in a study of shared clonotypes between healthy human individuals. TCRdb's table, derived via immunoSEQ multiplex PCR, lists solely in-frame clones and lacks some. The data hold some 350,000 clones, with roughly 70% observed a single time. The material sequenced was memory CD4+ T cells sorted from blood. Receptors originate from a man aged 25-45 years in good health. CDR3s include the opening cysteine and the closing phenylalanine or tryptophan. A D gene is named only where the DNA matches it firmly. The size of a clone is reported for some rows only, either as once, few or many, or as a class for expanded clones.

TRBV7-2,TRBJ1-5,.,.,TGTGCCAGCAGCCCACAGACCGGGAATAGCAATCAGCCCCAGCATTTT,CASSPQTGNSNQPQHF
TRBV10-3,TRBJ1-1,TRBD1,.,TGTGCCATCAGCCTCGGACAGGGGAACACTGAAGCTTTCTTT,CAISLGQGNTEAFF
TRBV18,TRBJ2-3,TRBD2,.,TGTGCCAGCTCACCACGGGGTAGCGGGAGTGTTTTCGCAGATACGCAGTATTTT,CASSPRGSGSVFADTQYF
TRBV27,TRBJ2-7,.,.,TGTGCCAGCAGTTTTTATGTTGGAGGACACTTCTACGAGCAGTACTTC,CASSFYVGGHFYEQYF
TRBV11-3,TRBJ2-2,.,few,TGTGCCAGCAGCTTAGGAACAGGCCCCACCGGGGAGCTGTTTTTT,CASSLGTGPTGELFF
TRBV30,TRBJ1-2,.,.,TGTTGCCAGGGGAAGGGCGGCTACACCTTC,CCQGKGGYTF
TRBV6-5,TRBJ1-5,.,few,TGTGCCAGCAGTTACACACTAGGTAGCAATCAGCCCCAGCATTTT,CASSYTLGSNQPQHF
TRBV5-6,TRBJ2-7,TRBD2,.,TGTGCCAGCAGCTTGGCAGCGGGAGCTCGGTTATCAGGAAGAGAGCAGTACTTC,CASSLAAGARLSGREQYF
TRBV11-2,TRBJ2-2,.,.,TGTGCCAGCAGCTTAGATGGCACCGGGGAGCTGTTTTTT,CASSLDGTGELFF
TRBV20-1,TRBJ2-4,.,.,TGCAGTGGGGTCAAAAACATTCAGTACTTC,CSGVKNIQYF
TRBV29-1,TRBJ2-1,TRBD2,.,TGCAGCGTTCGATTTCCGGGACTAGCCTACAATGAGCAGTTCTTC,CSVRFPGLAYNEQFF
TRBV5-4,TRBJ2-3,TRBD1,once,TGTGCCAGCAGCTTCAGGACAGGGATGGCAGATACGCAGTATTTT,CASSFRTGMADTQYF
TRBV5-4,TRBJ2-7,TRBD2,.,TGTGCCAGCAGCCATCCCCCGGGAGCGGGAGCCGGAGAGCAGTACTTC,CASSHPPGAGAGEQYF
TRBV28,TRBJ2-7,.,.,TGTGCCAGCAGGGACAGGGGGCTGGCTAGCGGGAGCACCCCCTACGAGCAGTACTTC,CASRDRGLASGSTPYEQYF
TRBV6-1,TRBJ2-2,.,.,TGTGCCAGCAGCGATGTCGGCTCACCCTCCGGGGAGCTGTTTTTT,CASSDVGSPSGELFF
TRBV7-2,TRBJ1-2,.,once,TGTGCCAGCAGCTTAGATTTTGGAGGCTACACCTTC,CASSLDFGGYTF
TRBV6-6,TRBJ2-5,.,.,TGTGCCAGCAGTACTAGCAACGAAGAGACCCAGTACTTC,CASSTSNEETQYF
TRBV11-2,TRBJ2-1,TRBD2,once,TGTGCCAGCAGCTTAGAGATGACTAGCGGGAGCTACAATGAGCAGTTCTTC,CASSLEMTSGSYNEQFF
TRBV5-6,TRBJ2-3,TRBD1,few,TGTGCCAGCAGCCCGGACAGGGGCCGGGTAGATACGCAGTATTTT,CASSPDRGRVDTQYF
TRBV5-1,TRBJ2-2,TRBD2,.,TGCGCCAGCAGGACCATTAGCGGGACGAACACCGGGGAGCTGTTTTTT,CASRTISGTNTGELFF
TRBV28,TRBJ2-1,.,.,TGTGCCAGCATCCGCGGAAACTACAATGAGCAGTTCTTC,CASIRGNYNEQFF
TRBV9,TRBJ2-1,.,.,TGTGCCAGCAGCGTAGAATTGCGGCCCCCCTACAATGAGCAGTTCTTC,CASSVELRPPYNEQFF
TRBV25-1,TRBJ2-2,TRBD2,.,TGTGCCTCAGCAGATTCTAGCGGGAGGGTTGGCACCGGGGAGCTGTTTTTT,CASADSSGRVGTGELFF
TRBV7-2,TRBJ2-3,TRBD2,.,TGTGCCAGCAACTTAGCGGGACGGTCAGATACGCAGTATTTT,CASNLAGRSDTQYF
TRBV5-1,TRBJ2-3,.,.,TGCGCCAGCAGCTTGGGGGAGGATAGGCGAAACACAGATACGCAGTATTTT,CASSLGEDRRNTDTQYF
TRBV4-3,TRBJ2-3,TRBD1,.,TGCGCCAGCAGCCAAGACCAGGACAGGGCTATAAGCACAGATACGCAGTATTTT,CASSQDQDRAISTDTQYF
TRBV14,TRBJ2-2,.,.,TGTGCCAGCAGCCCAAACAGGGTCCGAAACACCGGGGAGCTGTTTTTT,CASSPNRVRNTGELFF
TRBV27,TRBJ2-7,.,.,TGTGCCAGCAGTCCCTCAAGGGACTCTGCAGCCGAGCAGTACTTC,CASSPSRDSAAEQYF
TRBV6-5,TRBJ1-3,TRBD1,.,TGTGCCAGCAGTTACTCGGGACAGTCCTCTGGAAACACCATATATTTT,CASSYSGQSSGNTIYF
TRBV7-2,TRBJ1-2,.,.,TGTGCCAGCAGTCATCGACAGAAAATAAACTATGGCTACACCTTC,CASSHRQKINYGYTF
TRBV30,TRBJ1-2,.,.,TGTGCCTGGAGTGTTAACGGAGGGAACTATGGCTACACCTTC,CAWSVNGGNYGYTF
TRBV27,TRBJ2-7,.,.,TGTGCCAGCAGGCCTAGCGCCTACGAGCAGTACTTC,CASRPSAYEQYF
TRBV18,TRBJ1-4,.,.,TGTGCCAGCTCACCAGGACAGCCTGCAACTAATGAAAAACTGTTTTTT,CASSPGQPATNEKLFF
TRBV5-1,TRBJ2-3,TRBD1,.,TGCGCCAGCAGCGGACAGGGTCCCGACGTAGATACGCAGTATTTT,CASSGQGPDVDTQYF
TRBV6-5,TRBJ1-2,.,.,TGTGCCAGCAGTTACTTCCCGGGCGGGCCGAGGGGCTACACCTTC,CASSYFPGGPRGYTF
TRBV11-2,TRBJ2-1,TRBD2,.,TGTGCCAGCAGCCTCCGAGGGACTAGCGGGAGCAATGAGCAGTTCTTC,CASSLRGTSGSNEQFF
TRBV6-5,TRBJ2-7,.,once,TGTGCCAGCAGCCGTCGGGCCCAGGCTTCCTACGAGCAGTACTTC,CASSRRAQASYEQYF
TRBV29-1,TRBJ2-2,.,.,TGCAGCGCAGGGAAGGGCACCGGGGAGCTGTTTTTT,CSAGKGTGELFF
TRBV7-6,TRBJ2-5,TRBD2,.,TGTGCCAGCAGCTTAGGTCCTAGCGGGAGTAGCCAAGAGACCCAGTACTTC,CASSLGPSGSSQETQYF
TRBV7-2,TRBJ1-3,.,.,TGTGCCAGCAGCTTAGTATTTCGACCAGTGGGAAACACCATATATTTT,CASSLVFRPVGNTIYF
TRBV29-1,TRBJ2-3,.,once,TGCAGCGGAGGGAAAAACACAGATACGCAGTATTTT,CSGGKNTDTQYF
TRBV5-1,TRBJ2-6,.,.,TGCGCCAGCAGCTTGACAGGTTCTGGGGCCAACGTCCTGACTTTC,CASSLTGSGANVLTF
TRBV4-2,TRBJ2-3,TRBD1,.,TGTGCCAGCAGCCAAGCCCACAGGGGAGTGGGCACAGATACGCAGTATTTT,CASSQAHRGVGTDTQYF
TRBV5-1,TRBJ1-2,.,.,TGCGCCAGCAGCTTGGGACAATTAGGGACCTATGGCTACACCTTC,CASSLGQLGTYGYTF
TRBV14,TRBJ2-7,.,.,TGTGCCAGCAGCCTTTGGGACGGCTACGAGCAGTACTTC,CASSLWDGYEQYF
TRBV5-6,TRBJ2-1,.,.,TGTGCCAGCAGCCCGGACAGCGGAAGCTCCTACAATGAGCAGTTCTTC,CASSPDSGSSYNEQFF
TRBV10-3,TRBJ2-2,TRBD2,.,TGTGCCATATATACTAGCGGGAGAAGCGGGGAGCTGTTTTTT,CAIYTSGRSGELFF
TRBV7-9,TRBJ2-7,TRBD2,few,TGTGCCAGCAGCCCGCTGCCTAGCGGGATTTCCTACGAGCAGTACTTC,CASSPLPSGISYEQYF
TRBV7-2,TRBJ2-2,.,many,TGTGCCAGCAGCTCACGCGACCCCTTATCCGGGGAGCTGTTTTTT,CASSSRDPLSGELFF
TRBV11-2,TRBJ2-7,.,.,TGTGCCAGCAGTTTAACCCCGGCGGGCAACGAGCAGTACTTC,CASSLTPAGNEQYF
TRBV7-9,TRBJ2-7,.,.,TGTGCCAGCAGCTTGAGAAGGGGCGCTACCTACGAGCAGTACTTC,CASSLRRGATYEQYF
TRBV30,TRBJ2-1,.,.,TGTGCCTGGAACAGGCAAATCTACAATGAGCAGTTCTTC,CAWNRQIYNEQFF
TRBV5-5,TRBJ1-1,.,.,TGTGCCAGCAGCTTCGCAGGGACATTTGAAGCTTTCTTT,CASSFAGTFEAFF
TRBV6-5,TRBJ2-5,.,.,TGTGCCAGCAGTTACGACGGTCGTCGGACCCAGTACTTC,CASSYDGRRTQYF
TRBV7-8,TRBJ1-2,.,.,TGTGCCAGCAGCTTCCCACCGACGTACTCTAACTATGGCTACACCTTC,CASSFPPTYSNYGYTF
TRBV11-3,TRBJ2-1,.,.,TGTGCCAGCGCCGGGACCCGCCAAGGGGAGCAGTTCTTC,CASAGTRQGEQFF